Included here is one TCR beta chain sequence, with context. It lacks a known antigen. No qualities accompany the bases; no much larger clone lies one base away. Spanning cysteine to phenylalanine, the CDR3 consists of 16 amino acids. Only the CDR3 region is kept as DNA, spanning 48 bases read in frame from base 1. Based on the germline V gene, the CDR1 and CDR2 sequences are SGHTA and FQGNSA. Between the V and J ends, shortened by 5 bases and 0 bases respectively, the junction contains 14 bases. This sample is part of a study of technical replicates of blood from a few donors (dated by TCRdb to about 2017). Library preparation was by the immunoSEQ multiplex PCR assay. Drawn from immuneACCESS, this table holds only the in-frame rearrangements with V and J called that TCRdb kept. Clones are partly lost; checked studies trace under half to an unresolved V gene and leave the rest unexplained. The sample table holds approximately 29,000 clones, of which around nine tenths were seen once. The top ten clones comprise approximately 4% of the sample.

Sequenced: PBMCs. This clonotype was obtained from a human donor in good health. Some clones in this sample may be carry-over from other donors' samples. The V gene is TRBV7-2 and the J gene is TRBJ1-3, with the D gene uncertain. The encoded CDR3 is CASSPRLIGSGNTIYF. The DNA is TGTGCCAGCAGCCCTCGCCTTATCGGCTCTGGAAACACCATATATTTT.